This is a list of T cell receptor beta chains from one sample in a study of blood T cell repertoires in COVID-19. Repertoires were generated with immunoSEQ multiplex PCR, while TCRdb's copy carries only in-frame clones and drops some. Of about 19,000 clones in the sample, around nine tenths were seen once. The source material was peripheral blood. The receptors come from a human donor in a cohort sampled during active COVID-19. CDR3s include the opening cysteine and the closing phenylalanine or tryptophan. D genes are given only for firm matches. Clone size is stated in some rows and not others, as once, few, many or a class when expanded.

J | D | V | size | length | CDR3 | DNA
TRBJ1-1 | - | TRBV7-3 | - | 13 | CASSLEMNTEAFF | TGTGCCAGCAGCTTAGAGATGAACACTGAAGCTTTCTTT
TRBJ2-7 | TRBD1 | TRBV7-6 | once | 17 | CASSSPSGGPDTYEQYF | TGTGCCAGCAGCTCCCCATCAGGGGGTCCTGATACCTACGAGCAGTACTTC
TRBJ2-3 | - | TRBV15 | - | 16 | CATSRELQGSTDTQYF | TGTGCCACCAGCAGAGAGTTGCAGGGAAGCACAGATACGCAGTATTTT
TRBJ1-3 | - | TRBV10-2 | - | 15 | CASSVGDFSGNTIYF | TGCGCCAGCAGTGTGGGGGACTTCTCTGGAAACACCATATATTTT
TRBJ1-1 | - | TRBV7-3 | - | 13 | CASSPTGNTEAFF | TGTGCCAGCAGCCCGACAGGGAACACTGAAGCTTTCTTT
TRBJ2-1 | - | TRBV5-1 | - | 15 | CASSLAGLAYNEQFF | TGCGCCAGCAGCTTGGCGGGACTGGCCTACAATGAGCAGTTCTTC
TRBJ1-3 | - | TRBV16 | - | 14 | CASYASGTGNTIYF | TGTGCCAGCTATGCTTCGGGTACGGGAAACACCATATATTTT
TRBJ2-3 | - | TRBV4-1 | - | 14 | CASSLSGQSDTQYF | TGCGCCAGCAGCCTGAGTGGACAGTCAGATACGCAGTATTTT
TRBJ1-5 | - | TRBV30 | - | 14 | CAWRPPGGVKPQHF | TGTGCCTGGAGGCCCCCCGGAGGGGTTAAGCCCCAGCATTTT
TRBJ2-4 | TRBD2 | TRBV7-6 | - | 17 | CASSPEVAGGNKNIQYF | TGTGCCAGCAGCCCCGAAGTAGCGGGGGGGAACAAAAACATTCAGTACTTC
TRBJ2-3 | TRBD1 | TRBV6-5 | - | 15 | CASGETGSGTDTQYF | TGTGCCAGCGGGGAGACAGGGAGCGGCACAGATACGCAGTATTTT
TRBJ2-1 | - | TRBV7-3 | - | 16 | CASSLRGGSSYNEQFF | TGTGCCAGCAGCTTAAGGGGCGGAAGCTCCTACAATGAGCAGTTCTTC
TRBJ1-1 | - | TRBV30 | - | 14 | CAWSVLGVGTEAFF | TGTGCCTGGAGCGTGCTAGGGGTGGGGACTGAAGCTTTCTTT
TRBJ2-3 | TRBD2 | TRBV7-6 | few | 18 | CASSWWVAGGPGTDTQYF | TGTGCCAGCAGCTGGTGGGTAGCGGGGGGGCCGGGCACAGATACGCAGTATTTT
TRBJ2-7 | - | TRBV2 | - | 14 | CASVLRIQGHEQYF | TGTGCCAGCGTGTTGAGGATACAGGGTCACGAGCAGTACTTC
TRBJ2-3 | - | TRBV29-1 | - | 13 | CSVAGISTDTQYF | TGCAGCGTAGCCGGGATTTCCACAGATACGCAGTATTTT
TRBJ2-5 | TRBD1 | TRBV27 | - | 14 | CASSRDRGWETQYF | TGTGCCAGCAGCCGGGACAGGGGGTGGGAGACCCAGTACTTC
TRBJ2-3 | - | TRBV25-1 | - | 15 | CASSEYTGVEGTQYF | TGTGCCAGCAGTGAATACACGGGGGTGGAGGGTACGCAGTATTTT
TRBJ2-5 | TRBD2 | TRBV18 | - | 17 | CASSLRPLSGVQETQYF | TGTGCCAGCTCACTTCGACCGTTAAGCGGGGTACAAGAGACCCAGTACTTC
TRBJ1-2 | - | TRBV2 | - | 14 | CASSSNLGERGYTF | TGTGCCAGCAGTTCTAACCTCGGAGAGCGGGGCTACACCTTC
TRBJ1-2 | - | TRBV4-1 | - | 14 | CASSQVRHPYGYTF | TGCGCCAGCAGCCAAGTGAGACACCCCTATGGCTACACCTTC
TRBJ2-2 | - | TRBV10-1 | - | 16 | CASSESSTPNTGELFF | TGCGCCAGCAGTGAGTCTTCGACACCGAACACCGGGGAGCTGTTTTTT
TRBJ2-1 | TRBD2 | TRBV24-1 | - | 13 | CATSRKRGGHKFF | TGTGCCACCAGTCGCAAGCGGGGCGGCCATAAGTTCTTC
TRBJ2-2 | - | TRBV3-1/TRBV3-2 | few | 15 | CASSRGRDGPGELFF | TGTGCCAGCAGCCGCGGCAGGGATGGACCCGGGGAGCTGTTTTTT
TRBJ2-7 | - | TRBV30 | - | 10 | CAWSAGQQYF | TGTGCCTGGAGTGCCGGTCAGCAGTACTTC
TRBJ1-1 | - | TRBV9 | - | 14 | CASSVALAGTEAFF | TGTGCCAGCAGCGTAGCCCTAGCCGGGACTGAAGCTTTCTTT
TRBJ2-3 | - | TRBV4-1 | - | 14 | CASSQGRSTDTQYF | TGCGCCAGCAGCCAAGGTCGGAGCACAGATACGCAGTATTTT
TRBJ1-1 | - | TRBV10-1 | - | 15 | CASSESAGENTEAFF | TGCGCCAGCAGTGAGTCCGCAGGGGAGAACACTGAAGCTTTCTTT
TRBJ2-2 | TRBD1 | TRBV27 | - | 18 | CASSSDRGRLMNTGELFF | TGTGCCAGCAGTTCGGACAGGGGGCGCTTAATGAACACCGGGGAGCTGTTTTTT
TRBJ2-1 | - | TRBV7-3 | - | 16 | CASSFFGRGNYNEQFF | TGTGCCAGCAGCTTCTTTGGACGGGGGAATTACAATGAGCAGTTCTTC
TRBJ1-2 | - | TRBV12-3/TRBV12-4 | - | 12 | CATSPVNYGYTF | TGTGCCACCTCGCCGGTGAACTATGGCTACACCTTC
TRBJ2-7 | TRBD1 | TRBV11-3 | - | 16 | CASSPGPGQPSYEQYF | TGTGCCAGCAGCCCTGGACCGGGACAGCCCTCCTACGAGCAGTACTTC
TRBJ1-2 | TRBD1 | TRBV7-2 | once | 15 | CASTPWDRLGYGYTF | TGTGCCAGCACGCCTTGGGACAGATTAGGCTATGGCTACACCTTC
TRBJ1-1 | - | TRBV6-6 | - | 14 | CASRDKGLNTEAFF | TGTGCCAGCAGAGACAAGGGGTTGAACACTGAAGCTTTCTTT
TRBJ2-7 | TRBD1 | TRBV6-5 | - | 14 | CASGSGQEAYEQYF | TGTGCCAGTGGCTCCGGACAGGAAGCCTACGAGCAGTACTTC
TRBJ1-1 | TRBD1 | TRBV6-5 | - | 15 | CASSRPGQGGTKAFF | TGTGCCAGCAGTCGTCCGGGACAGGGAGGAACCAAAGCTTTCTTT
TRBJ1-1 | - | TRBV4-2 | - | 14 | CASSQGSGDTEAFF | TGTGCCAGCAGCCAAGGGTCGGGGGACACTGAAGCTTTCTTT
TRBJ1-5 | - | TRBV20-1 | - | 11 | CSARGVQPQHF | TGCAGTGCTAGGGGAGTCCAGCCCCAGCATTTT
TRBJ2-7 | - | TRBV5-1 | - | 11 | CASSLKTEQYF | TGCGCCAGCAGCTTGAAGACAGAGCAGTACTTC
TRBJ2-3 | TRBD2 | TRBV10-1 | - | 16 | CASGRLGTSGGDTQYF | TGCGCCAGCGGAAGACTAGGGACTAGCGGGGGAGATACGCAGTATTTT
TRBJ2-7 | TRBD1 | TRBV9 | - | 14 | CASSGTGAPWEQYF | TGTGCCAGCAGCGGGACAGGGGCCCCCTGGGAGCAGTACTTC
TRBJ2-5 | - | TRBV30 | - | 13 | CAWSVGIGGTQYF | TGTGCCTGGAGTGTAGGGATTGGAGGGACCCAGTACTTC
TRBJ1-1 | - | TRBV5-1 | few | 15 | CASSALQGTNTEAFF | TGCGCCAGCAGCGCCCTACAGGGAACGAACACTGAAGCTTTCTTT
TRBJ1-1 | - | TRBV7-8 | - | 14 | CASSWTGGGTEAFF | TGTGCCAGCAGTTGGACGGGAGGCGGTACTGAAGCTTTCTTT
TRBJ1-6 | - | TRBV5-5 | medium-sized | 16 | CASSLRMRTNNSPLHF | TGTGCCAGCAGCTTACGTATGAGGACTAATAATTCACCCCTCCACTTT
TRBJ2-5 | TRBD2 | TRBV4-1 | - | 18 | CASSPVPLTSGGQETQYF | TGCGCCAGCAGCCCTGTACCTCTGACTAGCGGGGGGCAAGAGACCCAGTACTTC
TRBJ1-2 | - | TRBV7-2 | - | 14 | CASTPQRGHYGYTF | TGTGCCAGCACCCCCCAGCGGGGCCACTATGGCTACACCTTC
TRBJ2-1 | TRBD1 | TRBV19 | - | 13 | CASSQGVGNEQFF | TGTGCCAGCAGTCAGGGGGTTGGCAATGAGCAGTTCTTC
TRBJ1-1 | TRBD1 | TRBV7-7 | - | 16 | CASSSVGTGLNTEAFF | TGTGCCAGCAGCTCCGTCGGGACAGGGTTGAACACTGAAGCTTTCTTT
TRBJ2-3 | - | TRBV11-2 | - | 16 | CASSYVSRTITDTQYF | TGTGCCAGCAGCTACGTTTCACGAACTATCACAGATACGCAGTATTTT
TRBJ2-1 | - | TRBV7-2 | - | 16 | CASSPGGSRSYNEQFF | TGTGCCAGCAGCCCAGGGGGGTCGCGCTCCTACAATGAGCAGTTCTTC